This T cell receptor (beta chain) derives from a study of OX40 agonist ivuxolimab in advanced cancers. As for the study in general: The group had a mean age of 60 years, ranged from roughly 20 to 79, and was 82.7% male.

Germline CDR1 is SGHRS and CDR2 is YFSETQ. V gave up 5 bases and J gave up 3 bases, with 13 bases separating them. The length of the CDR3 is 14 residues. This clone has a handful of counts. In the same sample, other DNA sequences code for this CDR3. Clones were sequenced by immunoSEQ multiplex PCR, and TCRdb holds only the in-frame ones, with some missing. The table has 60,000 to 85,000 clones, roughly nine tenths seen once. The receptor was derived from an adult with an advanced solid tumor such as melanoma, head and neck, liver or kidney cancer. The chain carries TRBV5-1 and TRBJ2-3, with TRBD2 as a possible D gene (6 bases). The sample in question was CD4+ or CD8+ T cells sorted from blood, obtained in a trial of the OX40 agonist ivuxolimab. CDR3 region: CASSSLAGTDTQYF. The CDR3 DNA follows: TGCGCCAGCAGTTCCCTTGCGGGAACAGATACGCAGTATTTT.